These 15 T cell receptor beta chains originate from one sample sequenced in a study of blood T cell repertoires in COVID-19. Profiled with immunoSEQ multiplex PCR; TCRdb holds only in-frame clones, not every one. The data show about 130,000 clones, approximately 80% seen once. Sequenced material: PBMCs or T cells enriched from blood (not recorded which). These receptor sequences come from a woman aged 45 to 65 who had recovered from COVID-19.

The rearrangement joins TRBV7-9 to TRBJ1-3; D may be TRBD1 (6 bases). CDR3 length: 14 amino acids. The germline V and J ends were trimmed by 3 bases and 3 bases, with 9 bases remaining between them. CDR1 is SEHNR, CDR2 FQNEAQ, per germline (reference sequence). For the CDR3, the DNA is TGTGCCAGCAGCTTCCCAGGGGTTGGAAACACCATATATTTT. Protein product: CASSFPGVGNTIYF.

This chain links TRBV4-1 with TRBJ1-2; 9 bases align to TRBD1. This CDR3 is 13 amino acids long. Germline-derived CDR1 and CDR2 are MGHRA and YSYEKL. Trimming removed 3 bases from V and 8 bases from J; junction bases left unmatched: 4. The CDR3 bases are TGCGCCAGCAGCCATACAGGGGGCTGGGGCTACACCTTC. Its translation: CASSHTGGWGYTF.

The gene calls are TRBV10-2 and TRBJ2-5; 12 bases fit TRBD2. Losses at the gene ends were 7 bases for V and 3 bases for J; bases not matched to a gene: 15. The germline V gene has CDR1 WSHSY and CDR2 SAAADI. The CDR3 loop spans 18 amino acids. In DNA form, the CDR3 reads TGCGCCAGCAAGTATCGGCTAGCGGGGGGGTTGAGTAAAGAGACCCAGTACTTC. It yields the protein CASKYRLAGGLSKETQYF.

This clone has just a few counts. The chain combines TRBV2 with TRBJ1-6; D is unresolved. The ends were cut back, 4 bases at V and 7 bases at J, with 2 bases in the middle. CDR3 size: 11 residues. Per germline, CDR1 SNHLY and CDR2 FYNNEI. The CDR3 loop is CASSANSPLHF. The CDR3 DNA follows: TGTGCCAGCAGTGCAAATTCACCCCTCCACTTT.

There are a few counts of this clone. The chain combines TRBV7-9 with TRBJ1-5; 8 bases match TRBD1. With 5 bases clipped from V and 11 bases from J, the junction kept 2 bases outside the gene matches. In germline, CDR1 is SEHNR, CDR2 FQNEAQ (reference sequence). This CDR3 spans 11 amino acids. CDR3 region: CASSDRGAQHF. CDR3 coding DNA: TGTGCCAGCAGCGACAGGGGAGCCCAGCATTTT.

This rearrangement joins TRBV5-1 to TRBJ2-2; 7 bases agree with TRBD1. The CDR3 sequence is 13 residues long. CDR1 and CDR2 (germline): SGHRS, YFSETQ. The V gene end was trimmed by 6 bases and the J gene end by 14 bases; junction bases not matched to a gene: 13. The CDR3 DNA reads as TGCGCCAGCAACGAGGAAAGGGGGCGCGTACTGTTTTTT. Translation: CASNEERGRVLFF.

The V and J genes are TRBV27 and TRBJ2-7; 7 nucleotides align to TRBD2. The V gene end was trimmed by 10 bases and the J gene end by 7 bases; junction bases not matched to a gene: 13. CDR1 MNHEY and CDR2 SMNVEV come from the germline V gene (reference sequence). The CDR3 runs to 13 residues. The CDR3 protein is CATEGLGGGEQYF. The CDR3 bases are TGTGCCACCGAGGGACTCGGGGGAGGGGAGCAGTACTTC.

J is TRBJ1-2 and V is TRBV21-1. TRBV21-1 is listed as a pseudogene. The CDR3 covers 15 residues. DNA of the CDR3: TGTGCCAGCAGCAAAGAATCCGGAGAGGAGGATGGCTACACCTTC. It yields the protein CASSKESGEEDGYTF.

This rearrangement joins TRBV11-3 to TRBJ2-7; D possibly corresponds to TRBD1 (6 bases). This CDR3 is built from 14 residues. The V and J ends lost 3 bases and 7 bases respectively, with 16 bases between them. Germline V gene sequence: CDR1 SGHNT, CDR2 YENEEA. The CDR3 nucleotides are TGTGCCAGCAGCTTGGGGGCCCTCTCGGGGGAGCAGTACTTC. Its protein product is CASSLGALSGEQYF.

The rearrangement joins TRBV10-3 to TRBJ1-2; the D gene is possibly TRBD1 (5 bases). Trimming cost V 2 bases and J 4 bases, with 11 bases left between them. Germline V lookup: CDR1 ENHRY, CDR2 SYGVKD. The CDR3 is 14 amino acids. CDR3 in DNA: TGTGCCATCAGTGAGCCGGGGGGTATCTATGGCTACACCTTC. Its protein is CAISEPGGIYGYTF.

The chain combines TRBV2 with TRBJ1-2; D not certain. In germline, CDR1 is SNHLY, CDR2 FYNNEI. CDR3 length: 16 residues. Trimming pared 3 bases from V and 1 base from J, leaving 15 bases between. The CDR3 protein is CASSEESLVNNYGYTF. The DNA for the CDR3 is TGTGCCAGCAGTGAGGAGTCCTTAGTCAATAACTATGGCTACACCTTC.

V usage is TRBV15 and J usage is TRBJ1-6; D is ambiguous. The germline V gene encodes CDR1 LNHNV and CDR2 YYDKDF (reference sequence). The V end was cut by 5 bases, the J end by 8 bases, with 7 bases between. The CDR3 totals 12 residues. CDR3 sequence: CATSPGYSPLHF. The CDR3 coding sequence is TGTGCCACCAGCCCGGGGTATTCACCCCTCCACTTT.

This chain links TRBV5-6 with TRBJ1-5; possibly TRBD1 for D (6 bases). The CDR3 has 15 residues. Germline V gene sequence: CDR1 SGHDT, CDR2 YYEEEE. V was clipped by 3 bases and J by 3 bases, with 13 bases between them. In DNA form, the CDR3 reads TGTGCCAGCAGCTCTTCAGGGGCCCTCAATCAGCCCCAGCATTTT. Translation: CASSSSGALNQPQHF. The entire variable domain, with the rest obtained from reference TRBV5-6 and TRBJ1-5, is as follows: DAGVTQSPTHLIKTRGQQVTLRCSPKSGHDTVSWYQQALGQGPQFIFQYYEEEERQRGNFPDRFSGHQFPNYSSELNVNALLLGDSALYLCASSSSGALNQPQHFGDGTRLSIL.

This CDR3 is CASSPPGRGDTEAFF. CDR3 nucleotide sequence: TGTGCCAGCAGCCCTCCGGGGAGGGGAGACACTGAAGCTTTCTTT. The chain links TRBV5-4 to TRBJ1-1; D is possibly TRBD1 (5 bases). Germline CDR1 reads SGHNT; CDR2 reads YYREEE (reference sequence). The CDR3 covers 15 residues. Trimming pared 4 bases from V and 3 bases from J, leaving 16 bases between.

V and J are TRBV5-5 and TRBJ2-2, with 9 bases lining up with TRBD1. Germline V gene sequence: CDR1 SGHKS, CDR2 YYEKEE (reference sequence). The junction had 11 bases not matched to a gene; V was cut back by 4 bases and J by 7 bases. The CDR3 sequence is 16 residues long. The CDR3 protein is CASSLTDRGEDGELFF. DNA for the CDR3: TGTGCCAGCAGCCTGACGGACAGGGGAGAGGACGGGGAGCTGTTTTTT.